Listed below are T cell receptor beta chains from one sample, sequenced in a study of OX40 agonist ivuxolimab in advanced cancers. Some clones are missing from TCRdb's copy, which holds only in-frame ones; the method was immunoSEQ multiplex PCR. Of about 42,000 clones listed, over 80% are singletons. Sequencing used CD4+ or CD8+ T cells sorted from blood, obtained in a trial of the OX40 agonist ivuxolimab. The origin of the receptors is an adult with an advanced solid tumor such as melanoma, head and neck, liver or kidney cancer. Both conserved end residues are part of each CDR3. A D gene is named only where the DNA matches it firmly. Only part of the rows carry a size: once, few, many, or a class if the clone is expanded.

clone_size j_call d_call v_call cdr3_nt cdr3_aa
NA TRBJ2-1 NA TRBV6-1 TGTGCCAGCAGTGAAGGGGGCTACCACAATGAGCAGTTCTTC CASSEGGYHNEQFF
NA TRBJ2-7 NA TRBV11-2 TGTGCCAGCACCACCACCCTAGGGGTAGGCTACGAGCAGTACTTC CASTTTLGVGYEQYF
NA TRBJ2-7 NA TRBV27 TGTGCCAGCAGTTTATTTCGTTCGGTGGGTTCTCCTGGGGAGCAGTACTTC CASSLFRSVGSPGEQYF
NA TRBJ1-1 NA TRBV18 TGTGCCAGCTCACAAAACGGGTTGAACACTGAAGCTTTCTTT CASSQNGLNTEAFF
NA TRBJ1-1 TRBD1 TRBV27 TGTGCCAGCAGTTTTTCAGGGGGCGTAGGCACTGAAGCTTTCTTT CASSFSGGVGTEAFF
few TRBJ2-1 TRBD2 TRBV6-4 TGTGCCATCCTAGCGGGAGGGCCGAAAAATGAGCAGTTCTTC CAILAGGPKNEQFF
NA TRBJ2-3 TRBD2 TRBV7-2 TGTGCCAGCAGCTCCCGCGGGAGGGATACGCAGTATTTT CASSSRGRDTQYF
NA TRBJ2-7 NA TRBV5-1 TGCGCCAGCACCTCGGGCGGTCTGGGTTTTAGGGCCTACGAGCAGTACTTC CASTSGGLGFRAYEQYF
once TRBJ2-6 NA TRBV7-9 TGTGCCAGCAGCTTAGCCCTAATGGGGTCTGGGGCCAACGTCCTGACTTTC CASSLALMGSGANVLTF
NA TRBJ2-3 TRBD2 TRBV28 TGTGCCAGCAGCCCTCCAGGTAGCGGGACTACAGATACGCAGTATTTT CASSPPGSGTTDTQYF
NA TRBJ2-5 TRBD2 TRBV13 TGTGCCAGCAGCGTCCTGGGGACTACCCCCGGGACCCAGTACTTC CASSVLGTTPGTQYF
NA TRBJ2-2 NA TRBV27 TGTGCCAGCAGTTTCAGAGCCGGGGAGCTGTTTTTT CASSFRAGELFF
NA TRBJ1-3 NA TRBV28 TGTGCCAGCAGTTTAAGTAGGGCATATGGAAACACCATATATTTT CASSLSRAYGNTIYF
once TRBJ1-2 NA TRBV25-1 TGTGCCAGCAGTGAGGGATGGGGACCTAACTATGGCTACACCTTC CASSEGWGPNYGYTF
once TRBJ2-7 NA TRBV5-4 TGTGCCAGCAGCTTGCCGGATAGCTCCTACGAGCAGTACTTC CASSLPDSSYEQYF
NA TRBJ2-5 NA TRBV25-1 TGTGCCAGCAGTGAATGGGTGGGAGAGACCCAGTACTTC CASSEWVGETQYF
NA TRBJ2-7 NA TRBV27 TGTGCCAGCAGCCGCGGGAAAGGGTTCGAGCAGTACTTC CASSRGKGFEQYF
NA TRBJ1-1 NA TRBV10-3 TGTGCCATCAGTGAGTCAAGGGGAAGTACTGAAGCTTTCTTT CAISESRGSTEAFF
NA TRBJ1-1 TRBD1 TRBV28 TGTGCCAGCAGTGTAGCAGGGGGCGGGAACACTGAAGCTTTCTTT CASSVAGGGNTEAFF
once TRBJ2-2 NA TRBV6-6 TGTGCCAGCAGTTACAGTGGCGGGGAGCTGTTTTTT CASSYSGGELFF
NA TRBJ2-3 NA TRBV5-1 TGCGCCAACAGCTTGGCAGGTGCGACAGATACGCAGTATTTT CANSLAGATDTQYF
once TRBJ2-7 TRBD1 TRBV27 TGTGCCAGCAAGGAGACAGGGGCCTACGAGCAGTACTTC CASKETGAYEQYF
NA TRBJ2-5 NA TRBV11-2 TGTGCCAGCACCCGAGGGGTTGAGACCCAGTACTTC CASTRGVETQYF
few TRBJ1-2 TRBD1 TRBV6-1 TGTGCCAGCAGTGAAGATAGGACAGGGTATGGCTACACCTTC CASSEDRTGYGYTF
NA TRBJ2-3 TRBD1 TRBV6-1 TGTGCCAGCAGTGTACTAGGGGGCGCAGATACGCAGTATTTT CASSVLGGADTQYF
few TRBJ2-3 NA TRBV2 TGTGCCAGCAGGGCAGCTGTTTCTAGCACAGATACGCAGTATTTT CASRAAVSSTDTQYF
once TRBJ2-6 TRBD1 TRBV5-1 TGCGCCAGCAGCCCCGGACAGGGGACCTCTGGGGCCAACGTCCTGACTTTC CASSPGQGTSGANVLTF
NA TRBJ1-1 NA TRBV28 TGTGCCAGCAGTGTCGGGGGTCGTAGCACTGAAGCTTTCTTT CASSVGGRSTEAFF
once TRBJ2-3 NA TRBV5-1 TGCGCCAGCAGCCCGCGGGGCACCACAGATACGCAGTATTTT CASSPRGTTDTQYF
NA TRBJ2-5 TRBD1 TRBV2 TGTGCCAGCAGTGAATGGGACAGGGGTAGAGAGACCCAGTACTTC CASSEWDRGRETQYF
NA TRBJ1-4 NA TRBV7-6 TGTGCCAGCAGCCCTGGCCCCGGGAATGAAAAACTGTTTTTT CASSPGPGNEKLFF
NA TRBJ2-1 TRBD2 TRBV5-4 TGTGCCAGCAGCGACCCTCGGCTAGCGGGAGTGTCCTACAATGAGCAGTTCTTC CASSDPRLAGVSYNEQFF
NA TRBJ2-1 TRBD2 TRBV28 TGTGCCAGTACAAAATCCCCACCGGGACTAGCGGGCTCGGTCAATGAGCAGTTCTTC CASTKSPPGLAGSVNEQFF
NA TRBJ2-7 TRBD1 TRBV19 TGTGCCAGTAGCCCGGACAGGGGGCGGGAGCAGTACTTC CASSPDRGREQYF
once TRBJ2-5 TRBD2 TRBV30 TGTGCCTGGACGGGGGGGGGCTGGGGGACCCAGTACTTC CAWTGGGWGTQYF
NA TRBJ2-1 TRBD2 TRBV7-9 TGTGCCAGCAGCTCAGGACTAGCGGGAGGCAATGAGCAGTTCTTC CASSSGLAGGNEQFF
NA TRBJ2-1 TRBD2 TRBV7-3 TGTGCCAGCAGCCTGAGCGGGAGCTACAATGAGCAGTTCTTC CASSLSGSYNEQFF
NA TRBJ2-5 NA TRBV2 TGTGCCAGCGGTGGCAGGGGGAGGGCACAAGAGACCCAGTACTTC CASGGRGRAQETQYF
NA TRBJ2-5 NA TRBV7-8 TGTGCCAGCACCCGGGGTGGGGTTGTGGAGACCCAGTACTTC CASTRGGVVETQYF
NA TRBJ1-2 TRBD1 TRBV6-1 TGTGCCAGCAGCCCCGGGACAGCTAACAATGGCTACACCTTC CASSPGTANNGYTF
NA TRBJ2-5 NA TRBV25-1 TGTGCCAGCAGTGAAGGAAGAGAAATGTACTTC CASSEGREMYF
NA TRBJ2-2 TRBD2 TRBV28 TGTGCCAGCAGTTTGTCGGGACTAGCGGGAGGGATCTGGGGCACCGGGGAGCTGTTTTTT CASSLSGLAGGIWGTGELFF